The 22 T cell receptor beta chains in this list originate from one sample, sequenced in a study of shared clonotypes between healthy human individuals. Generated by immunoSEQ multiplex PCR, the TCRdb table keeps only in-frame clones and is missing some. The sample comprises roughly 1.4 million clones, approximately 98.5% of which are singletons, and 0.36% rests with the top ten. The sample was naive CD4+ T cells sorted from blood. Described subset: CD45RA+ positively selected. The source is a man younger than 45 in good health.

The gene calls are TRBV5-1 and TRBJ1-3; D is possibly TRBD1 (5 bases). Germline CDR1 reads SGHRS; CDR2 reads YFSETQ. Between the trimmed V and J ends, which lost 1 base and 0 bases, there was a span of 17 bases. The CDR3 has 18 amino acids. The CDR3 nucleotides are TGCGCCAGCAGCTTGCTTCACTCGGGACTGCTCTCTGGAAACACCATATATTTT. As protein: CASSLLHSGLLSGNTIYF.

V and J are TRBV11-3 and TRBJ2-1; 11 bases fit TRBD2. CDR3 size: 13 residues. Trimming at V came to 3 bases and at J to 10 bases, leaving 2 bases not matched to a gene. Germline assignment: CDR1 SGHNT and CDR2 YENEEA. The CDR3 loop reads CASSLTSGIEQFF. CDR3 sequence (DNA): TGTGCCAGCAGCTTGACTAGCGGGATAGAGCAGTTCTTC.

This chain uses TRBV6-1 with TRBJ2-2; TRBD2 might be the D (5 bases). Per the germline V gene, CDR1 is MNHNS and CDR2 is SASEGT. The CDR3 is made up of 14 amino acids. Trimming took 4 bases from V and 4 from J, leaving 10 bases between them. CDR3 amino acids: CASSVKSGTGELFF. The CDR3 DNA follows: TGTGCCAGCAGTGTAAAGAGCGGCACCGGGGAGCTGTTTTTT.

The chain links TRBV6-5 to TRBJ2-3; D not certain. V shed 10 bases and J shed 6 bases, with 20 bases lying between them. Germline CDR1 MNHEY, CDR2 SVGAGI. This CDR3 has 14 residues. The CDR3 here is CATSGSRFGDTQYF. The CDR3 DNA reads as TGTGCCACCTCCGGCTCGCGGTTCGGGGATACGCAGTATTTT.

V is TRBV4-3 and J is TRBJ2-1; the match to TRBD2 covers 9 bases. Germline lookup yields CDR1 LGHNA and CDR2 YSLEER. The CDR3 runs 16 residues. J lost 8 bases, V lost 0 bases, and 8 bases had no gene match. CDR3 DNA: TGCGCCAGCAGCCAAGAGGGCGGGAGGGCCGTCCATGAGCAGTTCTTC. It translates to CASSQEGGRAVHEQFF.

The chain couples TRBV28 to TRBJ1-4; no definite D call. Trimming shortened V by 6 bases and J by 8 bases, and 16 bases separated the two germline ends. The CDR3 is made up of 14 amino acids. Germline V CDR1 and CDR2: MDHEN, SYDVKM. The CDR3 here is CASSYPVGGEKLFF. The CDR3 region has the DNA TGTGCCAGCAGCTACCCGGTGGGTGGGGAAAAACTGTTTTTT.

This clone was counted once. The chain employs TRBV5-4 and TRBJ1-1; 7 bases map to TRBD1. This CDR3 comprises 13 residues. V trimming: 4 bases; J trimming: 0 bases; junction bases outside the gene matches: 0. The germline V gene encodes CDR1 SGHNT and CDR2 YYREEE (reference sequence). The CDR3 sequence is CASSGTVNTEAFF. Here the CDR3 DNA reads TGTGCCAGCAGCGGGACAGTGAACACTGAAGCTTTCTTT. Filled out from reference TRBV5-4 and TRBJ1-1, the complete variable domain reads ETGVTQSPTHLIKTRGQQVTLRCSSQSGHNTVSWYQQALGQGPQFIFQYYREEENGRGNFPPRFSGLQFPNYSSELNVNALELDDSALYLCASSGTVNTEAFFGQGTRLTVV.

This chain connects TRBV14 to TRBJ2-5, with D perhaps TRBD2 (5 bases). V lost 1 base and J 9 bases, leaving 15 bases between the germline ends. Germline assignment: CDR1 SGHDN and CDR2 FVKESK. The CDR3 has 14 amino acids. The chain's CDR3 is CASSQAASSGAQYF. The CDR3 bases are TGTGCCAGCAGCCAAGCAGCTAGCAGTGGGGCCCAGTACTTC.

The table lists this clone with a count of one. In nucleotides, the CDR3 is TGTGCCAGCAGTGAATACCGTGGGGGCCTAAACACTGAAGCTTTCTTT. Amino acid sequence: CASSEYRGGLNTEAFF. The rearrangement links TRBV25-1 to TRBJ1-1, with D perhaps matching TRBD1 (6 bases). This CDR3 has 16 amino acids. Germline V gene lookup returns CDR1 MGHDK and CDR2 SYGVNS. Deletions cut 0 bases from V and 2 bases from J, with 13 bases between.

CDR3 region: CASSSVAGARYNEQFF. CDR3 coding DNA: TGTGCCAGCAGCTCAGTAGCGGGAGCGCGCTACAATGAGCAGTTCTTC. This chain joins TRBV7-9 and TRBJ2-1, with 9 bases lining up with TRBD2. CDR1 is SEHNR and CDR2 is FQNEAQ in the germline V gene (reference sequence). The CDR3 sequence is 16 residues long. J was trimmed by 3 bases and V by 4 bases; bases with no gene match: 7.

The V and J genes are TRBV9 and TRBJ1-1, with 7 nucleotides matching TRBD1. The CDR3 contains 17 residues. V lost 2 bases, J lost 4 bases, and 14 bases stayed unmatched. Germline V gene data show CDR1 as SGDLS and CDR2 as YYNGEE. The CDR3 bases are TGTGCCAGCAGCGTGGATCCAACAGGGGCATTCGGCACTGAAGCTTTCTTT. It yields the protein CASSVDPTGAFGTEAFF.

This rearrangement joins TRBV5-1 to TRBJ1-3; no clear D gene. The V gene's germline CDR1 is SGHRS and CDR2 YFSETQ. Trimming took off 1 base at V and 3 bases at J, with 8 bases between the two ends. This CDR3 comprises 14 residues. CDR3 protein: CASSLREGGNTIYF. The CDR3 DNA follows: TGCGCCAGCAGCTTGCGGGAGGGTGGAAACACCATATATTTT.

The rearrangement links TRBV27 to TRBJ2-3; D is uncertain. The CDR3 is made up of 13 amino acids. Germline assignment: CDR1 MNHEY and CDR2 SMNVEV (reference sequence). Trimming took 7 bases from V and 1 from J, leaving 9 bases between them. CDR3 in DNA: TGTGCCAGCACCCCAAGAGGCACAGATACGCAGTATTTT. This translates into CASTPRGTDTQYF.

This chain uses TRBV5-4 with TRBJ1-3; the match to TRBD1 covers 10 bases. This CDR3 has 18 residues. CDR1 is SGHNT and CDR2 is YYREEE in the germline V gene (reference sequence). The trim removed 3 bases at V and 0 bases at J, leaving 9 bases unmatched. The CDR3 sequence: CASSWGTGAITSGNTIYF. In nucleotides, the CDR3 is TGTGCCAGCAGCTGGGGGACAGGGGCCATCACCTCTGGAAACACCATATATTTT.

This CDR3 reads CASSLAQGNYGYTF. Here the CDR3 DNA reads TGTGCCAGCAGCTTAGCCCAGGGAAACTATGGCTACACCTTC. This chain connects TRBV7-9 to TRBJ1-2; a possible D gene is TRBD1 (5 bases). The CDR3 sequence is 14 residues long. Germline V gene data show CDR1 as SEHNR and CDR2 as FQNEAQ (reference sequence). Trimming removed 0 bases at V and 2 bases at J, with 7 bases between. Drawing the rest from reference TRBV7-9 and TRBJ1-2, the complete variable domain is DTGVSQNPRHKITKRGQNVTFRCDPISEHNRLYWYRQTLGQGPEFLTYFQNEAQLEKSRLLSDRFSAERPKGSFSTLEIQRTEQGDSAMYLCASSLAQGNYGYTFGSGTRLTVV.

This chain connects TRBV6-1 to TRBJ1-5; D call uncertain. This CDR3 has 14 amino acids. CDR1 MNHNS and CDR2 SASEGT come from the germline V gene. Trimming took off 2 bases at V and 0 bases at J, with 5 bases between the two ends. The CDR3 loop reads CASSERYSNQPQHF. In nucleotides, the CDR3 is TGTGCCAGCAGTGAAAGGTATAGCAATCAGCCCCAGCATTTT.

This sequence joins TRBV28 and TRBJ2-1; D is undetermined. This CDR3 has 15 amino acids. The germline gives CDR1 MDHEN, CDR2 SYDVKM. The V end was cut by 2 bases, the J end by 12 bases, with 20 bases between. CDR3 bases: TGTGCCAGCAGTTTAGTCACAAGAACCCTACTTGGGCAGTTCTTC. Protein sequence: CASSLVTRTLLGQFF.

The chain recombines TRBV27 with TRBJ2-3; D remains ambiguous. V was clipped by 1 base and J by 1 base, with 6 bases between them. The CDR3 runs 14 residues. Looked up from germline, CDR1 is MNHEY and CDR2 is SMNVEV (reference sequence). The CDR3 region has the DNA TGTGCCAGCAGTTTATTTAGAGGCACAGATACGCAGTATTTT. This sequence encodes CASSLFRGTDTQYF.

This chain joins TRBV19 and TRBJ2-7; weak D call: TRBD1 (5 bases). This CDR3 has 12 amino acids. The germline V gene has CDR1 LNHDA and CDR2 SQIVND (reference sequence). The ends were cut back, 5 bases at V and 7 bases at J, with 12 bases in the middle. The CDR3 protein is CASSVGTGEQYF. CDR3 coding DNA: TGTGCCAGTAGTGTGGGAACAGGTGAGCAGTACTTC.

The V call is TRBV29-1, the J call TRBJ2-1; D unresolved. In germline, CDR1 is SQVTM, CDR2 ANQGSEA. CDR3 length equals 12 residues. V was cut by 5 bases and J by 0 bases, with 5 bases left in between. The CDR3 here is CSVIGSYNEQFF. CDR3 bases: TGCAGCGTTATAGGCTCCTACAATGAGCAGTTCTTC.

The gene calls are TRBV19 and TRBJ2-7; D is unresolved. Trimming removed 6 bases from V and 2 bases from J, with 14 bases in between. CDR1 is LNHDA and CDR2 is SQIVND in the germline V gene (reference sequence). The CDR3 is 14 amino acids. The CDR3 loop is CASSETDIAYEQYF. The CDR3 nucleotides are TGTGCCAGTAGCGAAACAGACATCGCCTACGAGCAGTACTTC.

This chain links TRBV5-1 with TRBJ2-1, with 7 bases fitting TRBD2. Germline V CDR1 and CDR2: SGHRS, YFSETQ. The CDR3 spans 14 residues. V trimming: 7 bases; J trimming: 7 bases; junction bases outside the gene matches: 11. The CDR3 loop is CASQQGGAGNEQFF. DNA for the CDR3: TGCGCCAGCCAGCAGGGAGGGGCCGGGAATGAGCAGTTCTTC.